The 9 T cell receptor beta chains below all came from one sample that was sequenced in a study of T cells after posttransplantation cyclophosphamide. The data were produced by immunoSEQ multiplex PCR, yet TCRdb's version contains in-frame clones alone and is incomplete. The sample yields around 4,000 clones, about 62% seen once. What was sequenced was memory CD8+ T cells sorted from blood. Receptors were obtained from a man aged 25-45 years in good health and a related stem cell transplant donor.

J is TRBJ1-6 and V is TRBV6-9, with a possible D match to TRBD1 (5 bases). V was pared by 3 bases and J by 5 bases, with 14 bases between. The CDR3 covers 16 residues. Germline V gives CDR1 MNHGY, CDR2 SVAAGI. The CDR3 reads CASSYDGGVDNSPLHF. For the CDR3, the DNA is TGTGCCAGCAGTTACGATGGGGGGGTGGATAATTCACCCCTCCACTTT.

This chain joins TRBV5-1 and TRBJ2-3; 9 nucleotides match TRBD2. In germline, CDR1 is SGHRS, CDR2 YFSETQ. V dropped 4 bases and J dropped 7; count of bases not matched to a gene: 10. The CDR3 contains 15 residues. CDR3 protein: CASSPLAGLGNTQYF. CDR3 DNA: TGCGCCAGCAGCCCCCTAGCGGGATTAGGAAATACGCAGTATTTT.

The chain recombines TRBV5-1 with TRBJ1-6; 8 nucleotides match TRBD1. This CDR3 contains 14 residues. V lost 5 bases, J lost 5 bases, and 3 bases stayed unmatched. From germline, CDR1 is SGHRS and CDR2 YFSETQ. The CDR3 coding sequence is TGCGCCAGCAGACAGGGGGAGAATAATTCACCCCTCCACTTT. The encoded protein is CASRQGENNSPLHF.

V usage is TRBV15 and J usage is TRBJ2-3, with TRBD2 matching 9 bases. Germline V CDR1 and CDR2: LNHNV, YYDKDF (reference sequence). This CDR3 region has 14 residues. The V gene end was trimmed by 4 bases and the J gene end by 1 base; junction bases not matched to a gene: 0. In DNA, the CDR3 is TGTGCCACCAGCAAGCGGGGGGGCACAGATACGCAGTATTTT. This encodes CATSKRGGTDTQYF.

The chain couples TRBV7-9 to TRBJ2-7; D is unclear. This CDR3 is 12 amino acids long. The ends were cut back, 4 bases at V and 3 bases at J, with 7 bases in the middle. The germline V gene has CDR1 SEHNR and CDR2 FQNEAQ (reference sequence). CDR3 DNA: TGTGCCAGCAGCTCCCAGGACTACGAGCAGTACTTC. Its protein product is CASSSQDYEQYF. The whole variable domain, remainder taken from reference TRBV7-9 and TRBJ2-7, is DTGVSQNPRHKITKRGQNVTFRCDPISEHNRLYWYRQTLGQGPEFLTYFQNEAQLEKSRLLSDRFSAERPKGSFSTLEIQRTEQGDSAMYLCASSSQDYEQYFGPGTRLTVT.

In the case of this clone: This sample includes further DNA sequences coding for the same CDR3. This chain joins TRBV5-6 and TRBJ2-5, with D perhaps TRBD1 (5 bases). Germline V CDR1 and CDR2: SGHDT, YYEEEE. This CDR3 spans 15 amino acids. Between the trimmed V and J ends, which lost 0 bases and 1 base, there was a span of 10 bases. This CDR3 is CASSLGGNPQETQYF. In nucleotides, the CDR3 is TGTGCCAGCAGCTTGGGGGGCAACCCCCAAGAGACCCAGTACTTC.

This chain connects TRBV5-1 to TRBJ2-7; TRBD1 aligns across 7 bases. The V gene end was trimmed by 2 bases and the J gene end by 3 bases; junction bases not matched to a gene: 5. The CDR3 covers 14 residues. Germline-derived CDR1 and CDR2 are SGHRS and YFSETQ. Here the CDR3 reads CASSFHGQDYEQYF. For the CDR3, the DNA is TGCGCCAGCAGCTTTCACGGACAGGACTACGAGCAGTACTTC.

This clone was detected a few times. J is TRBJ2-1 and V is TRBV27, with TRBD2 matching 7 bases. V was pared by 5 bases and J by 0 bases, with 10 bases of the junction left unmatched. This CDR3 contains 17 residues. Germline values: CDR1 MNHEY, CDR2 SMNVEV (reference sequence). The CDR3 loop is CASSKREAGSSYNEQFF. The CDR3 bases are TGTGCCAGCAGTAAACGGGAGGCGGGGAGCTCCTACAATGAGCAGTTCTTC.

The V call is TRBV15, the J call TRBJ2-1; D is unresolved. The germline V and J ends were trimmed by 1 base and 5 bases, with 9 bases remaining between them. CDR1 is LNHNV and CDR2 is YYDKDF in the germline V gene (reference sequence). The CDR3 has 14 amino acids. The CDR3 here is CATSRAAGNNEQFF. CDR3 sequence (DNA): TGTGCCACCAGCAGAGCGGCAGGTAACAATGAGCAGTTCTTC.